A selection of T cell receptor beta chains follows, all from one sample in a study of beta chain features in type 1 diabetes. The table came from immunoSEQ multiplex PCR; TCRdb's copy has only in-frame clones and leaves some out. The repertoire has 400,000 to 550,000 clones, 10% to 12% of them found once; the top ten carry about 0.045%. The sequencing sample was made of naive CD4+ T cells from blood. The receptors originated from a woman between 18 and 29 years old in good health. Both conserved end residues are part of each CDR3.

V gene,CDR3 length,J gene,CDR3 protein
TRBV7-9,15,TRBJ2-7,CASSPRLAGLYEQYF
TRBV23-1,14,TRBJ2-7,CASSPVGGSDEQYF
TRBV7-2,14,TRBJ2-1,CASSFGTSDNEQFF
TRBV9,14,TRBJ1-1,CASSVSYVPTEAFF
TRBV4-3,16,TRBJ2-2,CASSQVSGGRGGELFF
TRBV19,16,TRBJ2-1,CASSLPTGRMNNEQFF
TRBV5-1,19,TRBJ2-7,CASSLESPPRKRALYEQYF
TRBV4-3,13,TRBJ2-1,CASSQAYRGGQFF
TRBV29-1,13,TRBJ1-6,CSVRPRADSPLHF
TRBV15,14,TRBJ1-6,CATSRDYRDSPLHF
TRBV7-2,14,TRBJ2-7,CASSARPGTYEQYF
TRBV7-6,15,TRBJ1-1,CASSSIQGRVAEAFF
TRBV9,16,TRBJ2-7,CASSVGWREDYYEQYF
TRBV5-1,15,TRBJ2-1,CASSVQATSYNEQFF
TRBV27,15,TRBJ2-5,CASSSLFLKRETQYF
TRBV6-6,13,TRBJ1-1,CASSPGFGTEAFF
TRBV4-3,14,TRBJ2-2,CASSRGSNAGELFF
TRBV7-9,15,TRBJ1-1,CASSLQGAVNTEAFF
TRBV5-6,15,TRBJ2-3,CASSFSGRATDTQYF
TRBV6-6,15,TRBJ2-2,CASRPSVEGTGELFF
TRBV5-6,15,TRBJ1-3,CASSLGQASGNTIYF
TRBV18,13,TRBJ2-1,CASSPDLYNEQFF
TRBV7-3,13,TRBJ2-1,CASSLIWDGEQFF
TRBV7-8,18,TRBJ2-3,CASSLAKVGTSDTDTQYF
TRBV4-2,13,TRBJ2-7,CASSQGGGLEQYF
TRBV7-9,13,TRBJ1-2,CASSLGQGYGYTF
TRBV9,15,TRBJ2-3,CASSVARGATDTQYF
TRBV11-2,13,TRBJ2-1,CASSLENRNEQFF
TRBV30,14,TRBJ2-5,CAWSAWRGGETQYF
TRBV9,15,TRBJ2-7,CASSATSGPTYEQYF
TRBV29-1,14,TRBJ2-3,CSVEAGYGTDTQYF
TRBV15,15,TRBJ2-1,CATSIRSGGYNEQFF
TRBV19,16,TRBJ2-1,CASSIGGRASSNEQFF
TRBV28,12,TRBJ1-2,CAIPDRLRGYTF
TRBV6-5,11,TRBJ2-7,CASSSVAAEYF
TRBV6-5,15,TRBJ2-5,CASSYGGRPGETQYF
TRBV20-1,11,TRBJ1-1,CSARGNTEAFF
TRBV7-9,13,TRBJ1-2,CASTPTQGVGYTF
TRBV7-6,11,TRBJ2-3,CASSSARAQYF
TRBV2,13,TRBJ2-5,CASSATNQETQYF
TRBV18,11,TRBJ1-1,CASGMNTEAFF
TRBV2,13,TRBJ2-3,CASRAPRTDTQYF
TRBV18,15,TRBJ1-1,CASSPDRVLITEAFF
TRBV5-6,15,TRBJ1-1,CASSFTRLADREAFF
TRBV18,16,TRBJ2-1,CASSPSGGSTYNEQFF
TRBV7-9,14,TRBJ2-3,CASSFPVSPNTQYF
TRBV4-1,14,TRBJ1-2,CASSQGQESGGYTF
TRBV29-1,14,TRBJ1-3,CSAGPGGSGNTIYF
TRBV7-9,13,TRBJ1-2,CASSLTTSSDYTF
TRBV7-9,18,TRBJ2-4,CASSFLPGQGAVLDIQYF
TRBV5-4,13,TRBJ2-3,CASSRTSTDTQYF
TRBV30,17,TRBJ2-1,CAWSGGWASGSGNEQFF
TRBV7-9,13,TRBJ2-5,CASSLGGQETQYF
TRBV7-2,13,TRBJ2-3,CAGGKVDTDTQYF
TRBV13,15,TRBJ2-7,CASSWGTGGGYEQYF
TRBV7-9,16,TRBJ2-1,CASSLTLVAQGREQFF
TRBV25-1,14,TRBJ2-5,CASSTVGREETQYF
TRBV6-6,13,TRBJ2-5,CASMQGATNTQYF
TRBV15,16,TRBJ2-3,CATSRAPRPRGDTQYF